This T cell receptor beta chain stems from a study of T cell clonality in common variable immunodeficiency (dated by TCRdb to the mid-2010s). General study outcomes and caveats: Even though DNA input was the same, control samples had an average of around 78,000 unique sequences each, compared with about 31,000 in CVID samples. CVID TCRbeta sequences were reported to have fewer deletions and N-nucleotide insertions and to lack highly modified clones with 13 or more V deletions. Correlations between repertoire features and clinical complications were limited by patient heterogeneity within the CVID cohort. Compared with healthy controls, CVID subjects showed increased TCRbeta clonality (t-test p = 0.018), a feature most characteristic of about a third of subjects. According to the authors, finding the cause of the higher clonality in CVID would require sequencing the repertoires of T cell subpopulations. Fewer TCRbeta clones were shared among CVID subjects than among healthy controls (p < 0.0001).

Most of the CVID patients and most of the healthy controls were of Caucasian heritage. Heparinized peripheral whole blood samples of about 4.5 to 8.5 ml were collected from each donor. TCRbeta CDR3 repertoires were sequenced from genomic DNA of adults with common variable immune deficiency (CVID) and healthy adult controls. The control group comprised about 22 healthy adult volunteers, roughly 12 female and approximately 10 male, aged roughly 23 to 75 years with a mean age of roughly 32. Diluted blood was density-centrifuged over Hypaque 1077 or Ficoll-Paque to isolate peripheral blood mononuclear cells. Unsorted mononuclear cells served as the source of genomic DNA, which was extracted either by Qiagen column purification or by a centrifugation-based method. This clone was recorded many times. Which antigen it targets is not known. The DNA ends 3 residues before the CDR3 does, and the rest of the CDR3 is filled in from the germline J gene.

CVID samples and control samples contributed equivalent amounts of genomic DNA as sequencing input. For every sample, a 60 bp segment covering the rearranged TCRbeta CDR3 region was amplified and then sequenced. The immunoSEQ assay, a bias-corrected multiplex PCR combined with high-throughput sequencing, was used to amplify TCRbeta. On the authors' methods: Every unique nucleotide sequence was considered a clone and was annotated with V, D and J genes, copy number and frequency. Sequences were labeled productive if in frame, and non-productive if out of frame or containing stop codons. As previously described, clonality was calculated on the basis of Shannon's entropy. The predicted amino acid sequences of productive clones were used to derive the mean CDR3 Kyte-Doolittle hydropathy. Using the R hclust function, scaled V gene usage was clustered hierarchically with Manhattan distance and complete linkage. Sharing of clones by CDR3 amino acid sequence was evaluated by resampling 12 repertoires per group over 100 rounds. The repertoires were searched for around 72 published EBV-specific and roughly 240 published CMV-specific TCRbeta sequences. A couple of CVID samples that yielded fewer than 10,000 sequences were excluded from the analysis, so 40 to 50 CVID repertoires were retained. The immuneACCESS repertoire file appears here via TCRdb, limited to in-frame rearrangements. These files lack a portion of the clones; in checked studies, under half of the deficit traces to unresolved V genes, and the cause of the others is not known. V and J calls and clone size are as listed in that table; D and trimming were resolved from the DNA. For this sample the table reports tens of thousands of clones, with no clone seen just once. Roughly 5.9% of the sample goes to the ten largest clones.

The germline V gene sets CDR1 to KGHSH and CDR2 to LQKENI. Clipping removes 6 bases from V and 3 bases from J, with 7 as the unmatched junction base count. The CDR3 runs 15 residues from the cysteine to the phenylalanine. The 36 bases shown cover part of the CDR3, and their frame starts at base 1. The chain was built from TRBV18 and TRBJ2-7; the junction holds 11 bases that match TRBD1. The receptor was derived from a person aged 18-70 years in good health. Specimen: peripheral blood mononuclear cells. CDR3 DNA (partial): TGTGCCAGCTCCCCCCTGGGGACAGGGGGCTACGAG. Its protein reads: CASSPLGTGGYE. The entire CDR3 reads CASSPLGTGGYEQYF. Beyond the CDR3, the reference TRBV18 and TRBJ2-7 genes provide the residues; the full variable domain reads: NAGVMQNPRHLVRRRGQEARLRCSPMKGHSHVYWYRQLPEEGLKFMVYLQKENIIDESGMPKERFSAEFPKEGPSILRIQQVVRGDSAAYFCASSPLGTGGYEQYFGPGTRLTVT.